The 12 T cell receptor beta chains presented below share a single source sample, sequenced in a study of blood T cell repertoires in COVID-19. The table came from immunoSEQ multiplex PCR; TCRdb's copy has only in-frame clones and leaves some out. The sample has about 70,000 clones; 81% are singletons. Sequencing was done on a sample of peripheral blood. Receptors were obtained from a woman aged 70 to 79 with acute or convalescent COVID-19.

This chain links TRBV30 with TRBJ1-2; D perhaps matches TRBD1 (5 bases). Germline CDR1 is GTSNPN and CDR2 is SVGIG (reference sequence). The CDR3 contains 14 residues. The V and J ends lost 4 bases and 3 bases respectively, with 15 bases between them. CDR3 residues: CAWKGQGWDYGYTF. The CDR3 DNA sequence: TGTGCCTGGAAGGGGCAAGGTTGGGACTATGGCTACACCTTC.

The chain carries TRBV29-1 and TRBJ2-7; TRBD2 agrees at 7 bases. Germline assignment: CDR1 SQVTM and CDR2 ANQGSEA. This CDR3 contains 13 residues. With 5 bases clipped from V and 4 bases from J, the junction kept 8 bases outside the gene matches. CDR3 DNA: TGCAGCGTTCGGGGGGTTTTAGGTTACGAGCAGTACTTC. The encoded protein is CSVRGVLGYEQYF.

The CDR3 is CASRPVGREDSTDTQYF. CDR3 nucleotides: TGTGCCAGCAGGCCCGTTGGGCGGGAGGATAGCACAGATACGCAGTATTTT. V and J are TRBV4-2 and TRBJ2-3; 8 nucleotides match TRBD2. CDR3 length equals 17 residues. With 6 bases clipped from V and 0 bases from J, the junction kept 11 bases outside the gene matches. Germline V CDR1 and CDR2: LGHNA, YNFKEQ.

The rearrangement joins TRBV18 to TRBJ2-3; TRBD1 aligns across 7 bases. The CDR3 covers 16 residues. V lost 4 bases, J lost 0 bases, and 7 bases stayed unmatched. Germline-derived CDR1 and CDR2 are KGHSH and LQKENI. The CDR3 spells CASSLGQGDSTDTQYF. The CDR3 DNA reads as TGTGCCAGCTCACTTGGGCAGGGGGACAGCACAGATACGCAGTATTTT. Full variable domain (outside the CDR3, taken from reference TRBV18 and TRBJ2-3): NAGVMQNPRHLVRRRGQEARLRCSPMKGHSHVYWYRQLPEEGLKFMVYLQKENIIDESGMPKERFSAEFPKEGPSILRIQQVVRGDSAAYFCASSLGQGDSTDTQYFGPGTRLTVL.

The V gene is TRBV30, the J gene TRBJ1-2; no firm D call. The V gene's germline CDR1 is GTSNPN and CDR2 SVGIG (reference sequence). CDR3 length equals 13 residues. The V and J ends lost 2 bases and 3 bases respectively, with 10 bases between them. In DNA form, the CDR3 reads TGTGCCTGGAGTAACCGGGGTGACTATGGCTACACCTTC. Encoded protein: CAWSNRGDYGYTF.

This clone was recorded a few times. CDR3: CATSRDRGNTGELFF. The DNA for the CDR3 is TGTGCCACCAGCAGAGACAGGGGAAACACCGGGGAGCTGTTTTTT. V and J are TRBV15 and TRBJ2-2; tentative D call: TRBD1 (6 bases). Germline CDR1 LNHNV, CDR2 YYDKDF (reference sequence). Between the trimmed V and J ends, which lost 0 bases and 2 bases, there was a span of 7 bases. The CDR3 is 15 amino acids.

The chain links TRBV6-5 to TRBJ1-2; 7 bases fit TRBD1. This CDR3 region has 14 residues. CDR1 MNHEY and CDR2 SVGAGI come from the germline V gene. Trimming took 0 bases from V and 6 from J; bases not matched to a gene: 4. CDR3 sequence: CASSYSVGGDGYTF. The CDR3, as DNA: TGTGCCAGCAGTTACTCAGTAGGGGGCGATGGCTACACCTTC.

The rearrangement joins TRBV6-6 to TRBJ1-2, with D perhaps matching TRBD1 (6 bases). Trimming cost V 6 bases and J 2 bases, with 16 bases left between them. This CDR3 has 15 amino acids. In germline, CDR1 is MNHNY, CDR2 SVGAGI (reference sequence). The CDR3 sequence is CASRYEAGANYGYTF. The CDR3 nucleotides are TGTGCCAGCAGATACGAAGCAGGGGCGAACTATGGCTACACCTTC.

This clone has a single count. CDR3 loop: CSAARASGGGETQYF. Written as DNA, the CDR3 is TGCAGCGCGGCAAGGGCTAGCGGGGGGGGAGAGACCCAGTACTTC. The chain employs TRBV29-1 and TRBJ2-5; 12 bases match TRBD2. J lost 4 bases, V lost 7 bases, and 10 bases had no gene match. CDR1 SQVTM and CDR2 ANQGSEA come from the germline V gene. CDR3 size: 15 residues.

The chain links TRBV19 to TRBJ2-5; 11 nucleotides match TRBD1. CDR3 length: 17 residues. Losses at the gene ends were 1 base for V and 4 bases for J; bases not matched to a gene: 8. Germline V gene sequence: CDR1 LNHDA, CDR2 SQIVND (reference sequence). CDR3: CASSIGDRGSRGETQYF. The CDR3 DNA reads TGTGCCAGTAGTATAGGGGACAGGGGGTCACGTGGAGAGACCCAGTACTTC.

This sequence joins TRBV10-3 and TRBJ1-1; D unclear. This CDR3 spans 12 amino acids. Trimming took 6 bases from V and 1 from J, leaving 6 bases between them. Germline loops: CDR1 ENHRY, CDR2 SYGVKD. CDR3 sequence (DNA): TGTGCCATCAGCGTACAGAACACTGAAGCTTTCTTT. Amino acid sequence: CAISVQNTEAFF.

V is TRBV19 and J is TRBJ2-7; 8 bases map to TRBD1. V shed 5 bases and J 3 bases; nucleotides not matched to a gene: 9. CDR3 size: 15 residues. The germline V gene encodes CDR1 LNHDA and CDR2 SQIVND (reference sequence). The CDR3 nucleotides read TGTGCCAGTAGTGAATCCGGGACAGGCCTCTACGAGCAGTACTTC. Protein sequence: CASSESGTGLYEQYF.